This is a list of T cell receptor beta chains from one sample in a study of beta chain features in type 1 diabetes. TCRdb's table, derived via immunoSEQ multiplex PCR, lists solely in-frame clones and lacks some. The sample yields 200,000 to 250,000 clones, 13% to 15% seen once. The sequenced sample was naive CD4+ T cells from blood. These receptors all stem from a woman in her thirties or forties in good health. CDR3s include the opening cysteine and the closing phenylalanine or tryptophan.

v_call: TRBV4-1; j_call: TRBJ2-3; cdr3_length: 13; cdr3_aa: CASSQLTGVRQYF
v_call: TRBV29-1; j_call: TRBJ1-1; cdr3_length: 13; cdr3_aa: CSVENNMNTEAFF
v_call: TRBV7-2; j_call: TRBJ1-1; cdr3_length: 17; cdr3_aa: CASSLGGDRGMNTEAFF
v_call: TRBV28; j_call: TRBJ1-1; cdr3_length: 13; cdr3_aa: CASPGTGGTEAFF
v_call: TRBV7-8; j_call: TRBJ2-6; cdr3_length: 19; cdr3_aa: CASSNLGQSAQSGANVLTF
v_call: TRBV5-1; j_call: TRBJ2-7; cdr3_length: 17; cdr3_aa: CASSLALLRDSSYEQYF
v_call: TRBV5-1; j_call: TRBJ2-3; cdr3_length: 18; cdr3_aa: CASSSYGQGGGITDTQYF
v_call: TRBV7-9; j_call: TRBJ2-5; cdr3_length: 14; cdr3_aa: CASSSSSVQETQYF
v_call: TRBV6-5; j_call: TRBJ2-7; cdr3_length: 13; cdr3_aa: CASKRDTDYEQYF
v_call: TRBV18; j_call: TRBJ1-6; cdr3_length: 16; cdr3_aa: CASSPRVGQGNSPLHF
v_call: TRBV6-5; j_call: TRBJ2-5; cdr3_length: 15; cdr3_aa: CASSYRLAGDSTQYF
v_call: TRBV7-9; j_call: TRBJ2-3; cdr3_length: 16; cdr3_aa: CASRRPGQEGPDTQYF
v_call: TRBV4-1; j_call: TRBJ1-1; cdr3_length: 17; cdr3_aa: CASSQDGTADLRTEAFF
v_call: TRBV5-1; j_call: TRBJ1-1; cdr3_length: 16; cdr3_aa: CASSPGEDRGGTEAFF
v_call: TRBV5-1; j_call: TRBJ2-5; cdr3_length: 11; cdr3_aa: CASSLAELSYF
v_call: TRBV5-1; j_call: TRBJ1-1; cdr3_length: 14; cdr3_aa: CASSWGPLNTEAFF
v_call: TRBV21-1; j_call: TRBJ1-1; cdr3_length: 16; cdr3_aa: CASSKNKRGPPTEAFF
v_call: TRBV19; j_call: TRBJ2-2; cdr3_length: 15; cdr3_aa: CASSVEGQNTGELFF
v_call: TRBV10-3; j_call: TRBJ2-3; cdr3_length: 17; cdr3_aa: CAISAPPTGLSGDTQYF
v_call: TRBV2; j_call: TRBJ1-4; cdr3_length: 15; cdr3_aa: CASSDRTGPDEKLFF
v_call: TRBV11-2; j_call: TRBJ2-5; cdr3_length: 14; cdr3_aa: CASNTEGPKETQYF
v_call: TRBV4-2; j_call: TRBJ2-6; cdr3_length: 16; cdr3_aa: CASSQRTGSGANVLTF
v_call: TRBV6-1; j_call: TRBJ2-3; cdr3_length: 13; cdr3_aa: CASRAGSTDTQYF
v_call: TRBV27; j_call: TRBJ2-7; cdr3_length: 16; cdr3_aa: CASSLGSGTAAYEQYF
v_call: TRBV7-2; j_call: TRBJ2-7; cdr3_length: 16; cdr3_aa: CASSSRRTGRVYEQYF
v_call: TRBV5-1; j_call: TRBJ2-6; cdr3_length: 16; cdr3_aa: CASSYTGYPGANVLTF
v_call: TRBV28; j_call: TRBJ2-3; cdr3_length: 16; cdr3_aa: CASSSPASGGTDTQYF
v_call: TRBV19; j_call: TRBJ2-5; cdr3_length: 15; cdr3_aa: CASSFLAGEQETQYF
v_call: TRBV5-1; j_call: TRBJ1-4; cdr3_length: 14; cdr3_aa: CASSFSGQVEKLFF
v_call: TRBV19; j_call: TRBJ1-1; cdr3_length: 13; cdr3_aa: CASSGRLNTEAFF
v_call: TRBV27; j_call: TRBJ1-6; cdr3_length: 13; cdr3_aa: CASSSRGRPPLHF
v_call: TRBV7-8; j_call: TRBJ1-1; cdr3_length: 13; cdr3_aa: CASAGGGNTEAFF
v_call: TRBV2; j_call: TRBJ2-5; cdr3_length: 12; cdr3_aa: CVWGLAGETQYF
v_call: TRBV10-3; j_call: TRBJ2-4; cdr3_length: 16; cdr3_aa: CAISDAERGDKNIQYF
v_call: TRBV2; j_call: TRBJ2-3; cdr3_length: 14; cdr3_aa: CASSAQGRRDTQYF
v_call: TRBV25-1; j_call: TRBJ2-3; cdr3_length: 15; cdr3_aa: CASSKAGASEDTQYF
v_call: TRBV11-2; j_call: TRBJ2-5; cdr3_length: 14; cdr3_aa: CASSQPDRVETQYF
v_call: TRBV25-1; j_call: TRBJ2-7; cdr3_length: 16; cdr3_aa: CASSDPKRGAPYEQYF
v_call: TRBV7-9; j_call: TRBJ1-4; cdr3_length: 14; cdr3_aa: CASSAGTGEEKLFF
v_call: TRBV5-1; j_call: TRBJ2-1; cdr3_length: 18; cdr3_aa: CASSHGLAGYSSYNEQFF
v_call: TRBV6-1; j_call: TRBJ1-2; cdr3_length: 15; cdr3_aa: CASSEVGHLPYGYTF
v_call: TRBV4-3; j_call: TRBJ1-2; cdr3_length: 12; cdr3_aa: CASSQGRAGYTF
v_call: TRBV25-1; j_call: TRBJ1-1; cdr3_length: 11; cdr3_aa: CASTGNTEAFF
v_call: TRBV9; j_call: TRBJ2-2; cdr3_length: 16; cdr3_aa: CASSPTSGEYTGELFF
v_call: TRBV7-6; j_call: TRBJ1-1; cdr3_length: 14; cdr3_aa: CASSSRGGADEAFF
v_call: TRBV7-9; j_call: TRBJ1-1; cdr3_length: 13; cdr3_aa: CASSLSMWDRTFF
v_call: TRBV7-8; j_call: TRBJ1-3; cdr3_length: 16; cdr3_aa: CASSYPGQGFGNTIYF
v_call: TRBV5-1; j_call: TRBJ2-1; cdr3_length: 15; cdr3_aa: CASSTRQGHYNEQFF
v_call: TRBV10-1; j_call: TRBJ1-1; cdr3_length: 12; cdr3_aa: CASSDQNTEAFF
v_call: TRBV7-2; j_call: TRBJ2-5; cdr3_length: 13; cdr3_aa: CASSLLLLETQYF
v_call: TRBV15; j_call: TRBJ2-3; cdr3_length: 15; cdr3_aa: CATSRGQPGTDTQYF